The clone carrying this T cell receptor beta chain was counted a single time. The data belong to a study of tumor-infiltrating lymphocytes in localized non-small cell lung cancer. The data were produced by immunoSEQ multiplex PCR, yet TCRdb's version contains in-frame clones alone and is incomplete. The table shows some 9,900 clones, with about 80% occurring only once. Germline V gene data show CDR1 as SGHNT and CDR2 as YENEEA. This CDR3 region has 15 residues. The ends lost 4 bases at V and 3 bases at J; junction bases unmatched: 7. This TCR was recovered from a human donor with non-small cell lung cancer. The sample comprised uninvolved lung tissue not adjacent to the tumor. This sequence joins TRBV11-3 and TRBJ2-7; 9 bases align to TRBD1. CDR3 nucleotides: TGTGCCAGCAGCTACAGGGGACAGGGTAACTACGAGCAGTACTTC. It codes for CASSYRGQGNYEQYF. Full variable domain (remainder filled in from reference TRBV11-3 and TRBJ2-7): EAGVVQSPRYKIIEKKQPVAFWCNPISGHNTLYWYLQNLGQGPELLIRYENEEAVDDSQLPKDRFSAERLKGVDSTLKIQPAELGDSAVYLCASSYRGQGNYEQYFGPGTRLTVT.